This T cell receptor (beta chain) was profiled in a study of vaccination effects on CD4 cells after COVID-19. Whole-study context: Some 1.9 million PBMC per well were cultured with 10 IU/ml IL-2 and approximately 10 ug/ml peptides.

Generated by immunoSEQ multiplex PCR, the TCRdb table keeps only in-frame clones and is missing some. The data contain more than 60,000 clones, roughly 74% of them singletons. The germline V gene has CDR1 SEHNR and CDR2 FQNEAQ (reference sequence). The CDR3 consists of 17 residues. V shed 5 bases and J 7 bases; nucleotides not matched to a gene: 14. An approximately 10-day culture period preceded the isolation of CD4+ T cells. Participants each got two BNT162b2 or mRNA-1273 vaccine doses. On this clone itself: Its antigen is not known.

This TCR derives from a human donor who received a COVID-19 vaccine. The J gene is TRBJ2-1, the V gene TRBV7-9, with 10 bases matching TRBD1. The sample in question was CD4+ T cells from PBMCs cultured without peptide, obtained after COVID-19 vaccination. The CDR3 nucleotides are TGTGCCAGCAGCCCCATACCCCCCGGACAGGGGGAGAATGAGCAGTTCTTC. Translated: CASSPIPPGQGENEQFF.